What follows is one T cell receptor (beta chain) and its context. Antigen specificity is unknown. The germline V gene encodes CDR1 SGHTS and CDR2 YDEGEE. The CDR3 sequence is 16 residues long. The junction had 6 bases not matched to a gene; V was cut back by 2 bases and J by 4 bases. Samples came from axillary lymph nodes draining the breast cancer. TCRdb called the multiplex PCR reads again in MiXCR, with one record for every CDR3 protein. The sample contains 200,000 to 250,000 distinct CDR3 sequences, 30% to 35% of which appear only once. This entry comes from a study of breast tumors, draining lymph nodes, adjacent tissues. General study findings and limits: Data only fit, rather than demonstrated, lymph node origin of most tumor T cells. Tumors had less TCR diversity than lymph nodes, more than nontumor tissue.

The material sequenced was axillary lymph node tissue. The chain combines TRBV5-8 with TRBJ2-3; TRBD2 matches at 11 bases. The clonotype comes from a female donor with breast cancer. Some clones in this sample may be carry-over from other donors' samples. CDR3 residues: CASSFTSGSIADTQYF. The DNA of the CDR3 is TGTGCCAGCAGCTTTACTAGCGGGAGTATCGCAGATACGCAGTATTTT.